The 13 T cell receptor beta chains given below trace back to one sample, sequenced in a study of OX40 agonist ivuxolimab in advanced cancers. The method was immunoSEQ multiplex PCR; TCRdb's version includes in-frame clones alone and lacks a portion of them. This sample has approximately 100,000 clones, with roughly 90% found just once. This material consisted of CD4+ or CD8+ T cells sorted from blood, taken in a trial of the OX40 agonist ivuxolimab. Source of these receptors: an adult with an advanced solid tumor such as melanoma, head and neck, liver or kidney cancer.

The chain joins TRBV5-1 to TRBJ2-7, with 10 nucleotides matching TRBD2. The CDR3 spans 15 residues. Germline V gene sequence: CDR1 SGHRS, CDR2 YFSETQ. With V trimmed by 4 bases and J by 5 bases, 9 bases remained unmatched. CDR3: CASSRPGLALDEQYF. CDR3 coding DNA: TGCGCCAGCAGCCGCCCGGGACTAGCGTTGGACGAGCAGTACTTC.

The chain is built from TRBV27 and TRBJ1-2; 7 bases align to TRBD1. Germline CDR1 reads MNHEY; CDR2 reads SMNVEV (reference sequence). CDR3 size: 13 residues. V shed 5 bases and J 8 bases; nucleotides not matched to a gene: 8. The CDR3 sequence is CASSTQQGRGYTF. The CDR3 DNA sequence: TGTGCCAGCAGTACCCAACAGGGGCGCGGCTACACCTTC.

The chain joins TRBV28 to TRBJ1-5; no clear D gene. V lost 2 bases, J lost 0 bases, and 11 bases lay in between. The CDR3 length is 16 residues. Germline loops: CDR1 MDHEN, CDR2 SYDVKM. CDR3 protein: CASSLPYASSNQPQHF. The CDR3 coding sequence is TGTGCCAGCAGTTTACCTTATGCGAGTAGCAATCAGCCCCAGCATTTT.

The chain employs TRBV7-3 and TRBJ2-1; 7 nucleotides line up with TRBD1. After removal of 5 bases from V and 6 bases from J, the junction contained 13 bases not matched to a gene. The germline gives CDR1 SGHTA, CDR2 FQGTGA. The CDR3 spans 16 residues. The CDR3 here is CASSVEQGRGGNEQFF. The CDR3 DNA is TGTGCCAGCAGCGTAGAACAGGGGCGAGGGGGCAATGAGCAGTTCTTC. The entire variable domain, with the rest obtained from reference TRBV7-3 and TRBJ2-1, is as follows: GAGVSQTPSNKVTEKGKYVELRCDPISGHTALYWYRQSLGQGPEFLIYFQGTGAADDSGLPNDRFFAVRPEGSVSTLKIQRTERGDSAVYLCASSVEQGRGGNEQFFGPGTRLTVL.

This clone was counted a single time. This chain uses TRBV5-1 with TRBJ2-7, with 9 bases identical to TRBD1. V was pared by 4 bases and J by 3 bases, with 5 bases of the junction left unmatched. The CDR3 covers 14 residues. The V gene's germline CDR1 is SGHRS and CDR2 YFSETQ. DNA for the CDR3: TGCGCCAGCAGCCTTACGGGACAGGGCTACGAGCAGTACTTC. Translating gives CASSLTGQGYEQYF.

The chain links TRBV29-1 to TRBJ2-7; 12 bases match TRBD2. Trimming took 6 bases from V and 4 from J; bases not matched to a gene: 4. CDR1 and CDR2 (germline): SQVTM, ANQGSEA. The CDR3 consists of 13 residues. Here the CDR3 reads CSVRLAGVYEQYF. The CDR3, as DNA: TGCAGCGTCCGACTAGCGGGGGTGTACGAGCAGTACTTC.

The V and J genes are TRBV2 and TRBJ2-3; maybe TRBD2 (6 bases). This CDR3 has 13 residues. V lost 3 bases and J lost 4, with 8 bases in between. Germline lookup yields CDR1 SNHLY and CDR2 FYNNEI. The CDR3 loop is CASSETGADTQYF. The CDR3, as DNA: TGTGCCAGCAGTGAGACGGGGGCAGATACGCAGTATTTT. Variable domain in full (rest from reference TRBV2 and TRBJ2-3): EPEVTQTPSHQVTQMGQEVILRCVPISNHLYFYWYRQILGQKVEFLVSFYNNEISEKSEIFDDQFSVERPDGSNFTLKIRSTKLEDSAMYFCASSETGADTQYFGPGTRLTVL.

The chain combines TRBV30 with TRBJ2-3; 7 nucleotides line up with TRBD2. The CDR3 is made up of 15 amino acids. In germline, CDR1 is GTSNPN, CDR2 SVGIG (reference sequence). The trim removed 2 bases at V and 2 bases at J, leaving 7 bases unmatched. The DNA of the CDR3 is TGTGCCTGGAGTCCCTCGGGGGGTCTCACAGATACGCAGTATTTT. Amino acids: CAWSPSGGLTDTQYF.

This clone was seen only once. The V and J genes are TRBV7-2 and TRBJ1-2; tentative D call: TRBD1 (6 bases). The CDR3 has 12 residues. Germline values: CDR1 SGHTA, CDR2 FQGNSA. V dropped 5 bases and J dropped 8 bases, with 12 bases sitting between them. The CDR3 DNA sequence: TGTGCCAGCAGCGTACAGGGTCGCGGCTACACCTTC. Amino acids: CASSVQGRGYTF.

This clone was seen a handful of times. The rearrangement joins TRBV6-4 to TRBJ1-1; D might be TRBD1 (6 bases). The CDR3 sequence is 14 residues long. V was trimmed by 5 bases and J by 5 bases, leaving 15 bases between them. CDR1 and CDR2 from the germline V gene are MRHNA and SNTAGT. CDR3 in DNA: TGTGCCAGCAGTCCCACAGGGATCAGAACTGAAGCTTTCTTT. Its protein is CASSPTGIRTEAFF.

V is TRBV10-1 and J is TRBJ1-5, with D uncertain. The germline gives CDR1 WNHNN, CDR2 SYGVQD (reference sequence). The V and J ends lost 6 bases and 0 bases respectively, with 6 bases between them. CDR3 size: 13 residues. Written as DNA, the CDR3 is TGCGCCAGCAGCGAGAATAGCAATCAGCCCCAGCATTTT. Its translation is CASSENSNQPQHF.

The chain links TRBV20-1 to TRBJ2-3; D is unresolved. The V end was cut by 4 bases, the J end by 5 bases, with 7 bases between. This CDR3 region has 11 residues. Per germline, CDR1 DFQATT and CDR2 SNEGSKA (reference sequence). The CDR3 nucleotides are TGCAGTGCTATCCCGAGAGATACGCAGTATTTT. Protein product: CSAIPRDTQYF.

The DNA of the CDR3 is TGTGCCAGCAGCTTATTCTCGGGCACAGATACGCAGTATTTT. This translates into CASSLFSGTDTQYF. The V call is TRBV7-9, the J call TRBJ2-3; D is uncertain. Germline V gene sequence: CDR1 SEHNR, CDR2 FQNEAQ (reference sequence). The CDR3 totals 14 residues. With 2 bases removed from V and 1 base from J, the gap between germline ends came to 7 bases.